The 2 T cell receptor beta chains below come from one sample, sequenced in a study of shared clonotypes between healthy human individuals. Terminally differentiated effector memory CD45RA+ cells were excluded by CCR7 positive selection of CD45RO-negative cells. The method was immunoSEQ multiplex PCR; TCRdb's version includes in-frame clones alone and lacks a portion of them. This sample yields about 2,200,000 clones, of which roughly 91% are seen a single time; about 1.5% belongs to the top ten. The specimen sequenced was naive CD8+ T cells from PBMCs. The receptors derive from a man in his late teens or twenties in good health. Some clones in this sample may be carry-over from other donors' samples.

This chain uses TRBV10-3 with TRBJ1-2, with 7 positions matching TRBD1. The CDR3 has 12 amino acids. Germline CDR1 is ENHRY and CDR2 is SYGVKD. After removal of 8 bases from V and 12 bases from J, the junction contained 12 bases not matched to a gene. CDR3 region: CAIGPTTGYHTF. In nucleotides, the CDR3 is TGTGCCATCGGTCCGACGACAGGGTACCACACCTTC.

As regards this clone: Compared with germline, one end of the junction differs, possibly owing to a read error. The chain is built from TRBV5-4 and TRBJ2-1; 11 nucleotides agree with TRBD2. Germline V lookup: CDR1 SGHNT, CDR2 YYREEE (reference sequence). This CDR3 contains 14 residues. The CDR3 DNA reads TGTGCCAGCAGCTTAGGCGGACTAGCGGGTCTCAGGGTCTTC. The encoded protein is CASSLGGLAGLRVF.